This T cell receptor (beta chain) came from a study of early T cells in non-severe SARS-CoV-2 infection. The germline V gene encodes CDR1 SGHNT and CDR2 YENEEA. The CDR3 is made up of 19 amino acids. J gave up 0 bases and V 2 bases, and 12 bases lay outside the gene matches. This clonotype has ten or more counts. Its target is unknown. The TCR library protocol was used to attach unique molecular identifiers. These identifiers were attached to individual cDNA molecules. TCRdb itself ran the 5' RACE reads through MiXCR, one entry per CDR3 protein. The sample includes some 91,000 distinct CDR3 sequences, 14% to 15% seen only once; the top ten take around 5.4%. The study, taken as a whole, reports: Anti-spike CD8 specificities were favored by VDJdb matching, whose results missed private and CD4 specificities.

The chain links TRBV11-3 to TRBJ2-1, with TRBD2 matching 8 bases. This TCR came from an adult who was a healthcare worker with PCR-confirmed SARS-CoV-2 infection or an uninfected control (not recorded which). What was sequenced was whole blood. CDR3 sequence: CASSLSYIGSGSSYNEQFF. Written as DNA, the CDR3 is TGTGCCAGCAGCTTAAGCTATATTGGGAGCGGGAGCTCCTACAATGAGCAGTTCTTC.